The following is a T cell receptor beta chain sequence with its context. What it recognizes is unknown. Germline lookup yields CDR1 MNHEY and CDR2 SVGAGI. The CDR3 sequence is 15 residues long. The data were taken from a study of OX40 agonist ivuxolimab in advanced cancers. Study-wide background: Patient treatment consisted of intravenous ivuxolimab administration every 2 weeks at 0.01 to 10 mg/kg. Notes on the study in general: The 0.1-3.0 mg/kg partial responders had among the lowest clonal expansion. Antigen specificity was not determined for the expanded peripheral T cells.

The assay was immunoSEQ multiplex PCR, and TCRdb's table has in-frame clones only and misses some. The sample includes about 82,000 clones, approximately 82% of them seen just once. The TCR was taken from an adult with an advanced solid tumor such as melanoma, head and neck, liver or kidney cancer. The genes are TRBV6-5 and TRBJ2-2, with D maybe TRBD1 (6 bases). Here the sequenced sample was CD4+ or CD8+ T cells sorted from blood, taken in a trial of the OX40 agonist ivuxolimab. The CDR3 nucleotides read TGTGCTACCGACACGGAGACAGGGAACACCGGGGAGCTGTTTTTT. Translating it yields CATDTETGNTGELFF.